This record looks at one T cell receptor (beta chain) sequence and its context. The CDR3 is 16 residues long. Germline-derived CDR1 and CDR2 are LNHDA and SQIVND (reference sequence). Trimming removed 7 bases from V and 5 bases from J; junction bases left unmatched: 14. The data belong to a study of blood T cell repertoires in COVID-19. The repertoire was sequenced with immunoSEQ multiplex PCR; TCRdb's copy has only in-frame clones and lacks some. Of approximately 60,000 clones listed, approximately 84% are singletons. Sequences were obtained from peripheral blood. The sequence came from a man in his sixties or seventies with active COVID-19. The rearrangement joins TRBV19 to TRBJ2-3, with 8 positions matching TRBD2. For the CDR3, the DNA is TGTGCCAGTACCCCTTTCCGGACTAGCCTTGGAGATACGCAGTATTTT. Its translation is CASTPFRTSLGDTQYF.